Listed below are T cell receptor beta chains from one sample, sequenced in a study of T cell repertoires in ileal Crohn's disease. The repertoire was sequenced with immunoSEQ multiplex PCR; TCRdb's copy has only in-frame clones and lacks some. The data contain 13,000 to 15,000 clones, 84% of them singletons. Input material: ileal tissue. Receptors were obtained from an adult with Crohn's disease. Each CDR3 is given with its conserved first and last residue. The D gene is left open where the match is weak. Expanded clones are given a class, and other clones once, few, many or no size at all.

cdr3_nt: TGTGCCAGTAGTCGGTCGGGGGTATCATGGAATGAGCAGTTCTTC; cdr3_aa: CASSRSGVSWNEQFF; v_call: TRBV19; j_call: TRBJ2-1; clone_size: NA; d_call: NA; cdr3_length: 15
cdr3_nt: TGTGCCTGGAGGGGACTAGCGGGAGTGGATACGCAGTATTTT; cdr3_aa: CAWRGLAGVDTQYF; v_call: TRBV30; j_call: TRBJ2-3; clone_size: NA; d_call: TRBD2; cdr3_length: 14
cdr3_nt: TGTGCCAGCAGCGTAGAGGGGACACATAATTCCCCCCTCCACTTT; cdr3_aa: CASSVEGTHNSPLHF; v_call: TRBV9; j_call: TRBJ1-6; clone_size: NA; d_call: NA; cdr3_length: 15
cdr3_nt: TGTGCCAGCAGCTTAGCGCTAAGTGCCGGGGAGCTGTTTTTT; cdr3_aa: CASSLALSAGELFF; v_call: TRBV7-2; j_call: TRBJ2-2; clone_size: NA; d_call: NA; cdr3_length: 14
cdr3_nt: TGCAGCGTGGGACAGGGTAGCAACGAGCAGTACTTC; cdr3_aa: CSVGQGSNEQYF; v_call: TRBV29-1; j_call: TRBJ2-7; clone_size: NA; d_call: TRBD1; cdr3_length: 12
cdr3_nt: TGTGCCAGCAGTCCGGCCAGGGGGCAGAACGGGGAGCTGTTTTTT; cdr3_aa: CASSPARGQNGELFF; v_call: TRBV5-4; j_call: TRBJ2-2; clone_size: NA; d_call: TRBD1; cdr3_length: 15
cdr3_nt: TGTGCCTGGAGTGTACGGGGGACAGGGGGCGCATTTTCTAGGTCACCCCTCCACTTT; cdr3_aa: CAWSVRGTGGAFSRSPLHF; v_call: TRBV30; j_call: TRBJ1-6; clone_size: NA; d_call: TRBD1; cdr3_length: 19
cdr3_nt: TGTGCCAGTAGTATTCGTAGCGGGGGGACTAAGGATGAGCAGTTCTTC; cdr3_aa: CASSIRSGGTKDEQFF; v_call: TRBV19; j_call: TRBJ2-1; clone_size: NA; d_call: TRBD2; cdr3_length: 16
cdr3_nt: TGTGCCAGCAGCTATAGGACAGCTAGCACAGATACGCAGTATTTT; cdr3_aa: CASSYRTASTDTQYF; v_call: TRBV7-6; j_call: TRBJ2-3; clone_size: NA; d_call: NA; cdr3_length: 15
cdr3_nt: TGTGCCAGTAGTATCCGTCCAGGGAACTACGAGCAGTACTTC; cdr3_aa: CASSIRPGNYEQYF; v_call: TRBV19; j_call: TRBJ2-7; clone_size: NA; d_call: NA; cdr3_length: 14
cdr3_nt: TGTGCCAGCAGCCGACCAGGGGAAATGGGATATGGCTACACCTTC; cdr3_aa: CASSRPGEMGYGYTF; v_call: TRBV6-6; j_call: TRBJ1-2; clone_size: NA; d_call: NA; cdr3_length: 15
cdr3_nt: TGTGCCAGCAGTTTACTCTTCACAGGGTTTGGGTTCTACGAGCAGTACTTC; cdr3_aa: CASSLLFTGFGFYEQYF; v_call: TRBV28; j_call: TRBJ2-7; clone_size: NA; d_call: NA; cdr3_length: 17
cdr3_nt: TGTGCCAGCAGTTACCTGACAGGTTTGAATGAAAAACTGTTTTTT; cdr3_aa: CASSYLTGLNEKLFF; v_call: TRBV6-5; j_call: TRBJ1-4; clone_size: NA; d_call: NA; cdr3_length: 15
cdr3_nt: TGTGCCAGCAGCTTTCCTGCCAAGCTTCCAGATACGCAGTATTTT; cdr3_aa: CASSFPAKLPDTQYF; v_call: TRBV5-5; j_call: TRBJ2-3; clone_size: NA; d_call: NA; cdr3_length: 15
cdr3_nt: TGTGCCAGCAGTGAACCCCGGCCCCCGGGGGATGAAAAACTGTTTTTT; cdr3_aa: CASSEPRPPGDEKLFF; v_call: TRBV2; j_call: TRBJ1-4; clone_size: NA; d_call: NA; cdr3_length: 16
cdr3_nt: TGCGCCAGCAGCTTGGCCCTAGCGGGAGGAAAAGAGACCCAGTACTTC; cdr3_aa: CASSLALAGGKETQYF; v_call: TRBV5-1; j_call: TRBJ2-5; clone_size: NA; d_call: TRBD2; cdr3_length: 16
cdr3_nt: TGTGCCTGGAGTCATCAGACAGCGAACTCTGGAAACACCATATATTTT; cdr3_aa: CAWSHQTANSGNTIYF; v_call: TRBV30; j_call: TRBJ1-3; clone_size: NA; d_call: NA; cdr3_length: 16
cdr3_nt: TGTGCCAGCAGTTCGCATGGACAGGGATCGGATTATGGTGAAGCTTTCTTT; cdr3_aa: CASSSHGQGSDYGEAFF; v_call: TRBV28; j_call: TRBJ1-1; clone_size: NA; d_call: TRBD1; cdr3_length: 17
cdr3_nt: TGTGCCAGCAGCTTTATCAGCGGGGGCCTAGGGTACGAGCAGTACTTC; cdr3_aa: CASSFISGGLGYEQYF; v_call: TRBV7-2; j_call: TRBJ2-7; clone_size: NA; d_call: TRBD2; cdr3_length: 16
cdr3_nt: TGCAGCGCGACTACGGGGGGCGACACTGAAGCTTTCTTT; cdr3_aa: CSATTGGDTEAFF; v_call: TRBV29-1; j_call: TRBJ1-1; clone_size: NA; d_call: NA; cdr3_length: 13
cdr3_nt: TGTGCCAGCCGGGCGTGGGGAGTCAATCTTTACGAGCAGTACTTC; cdr3_aa: CASRAWGVNLYEQYF; v_call: TRBV28; j_call: TRBJ2-7; clone_size: NA; d_call: NA; cdr3_length: 15
cdr3_nt: TGTGCCAGCTCCCGGACAGGGGACGAGCAGTACTTC; cdr3_aa: CASSRTGDEQYF; v_call: TRBV18; j_call: TRBJ2-7; clone_size: NA; d_call: TRBD1; cdr3_length: 12
cdr3_nt: TGTGCCAGCGCCTTACTTAATAGTGGGGCCACTCAGCCCCAGCATTTT; cdr3_aa: CASALLNSGATQPQHF; v_call: TRBV18; j_call: TRBJ1-5; clone_size: few; d_call: NA; cdr3_length: 16
cdr3_nt: TGTGCCACCGACAGGGGTAACACTGAAGCTTTCTTT; cdr3_aa: CATDRGNTEAFF; v_call: TRBV10-3; j_call: TRBJ1-1; clone_size: NA; d_call: TRBD1; cdr3_length: 12
cdr3_nt: TGTGCCAGCAGCCCGGGCCGGCTGACAGGAGATACGCAGTATTTT; cdr3_aa: CASSPGRLTGDTQYF; v_call: TRBV5-8; j_call: TRBJ2-3; clone_size: NA; d_call: NA; cdr3_length: 15
cdr3_nt: TGTGCCAGCAGAGACAGGGTGGGTAATCAGCCCCAGCATTTT; cdr3_aa: CASRDRVGNQPQHF; v_call: TRBV6-1; j_call: TRBJ1-5; clone_size: NA; d_call: TRBD1; cdr3_length: 14
cdr3_nt: TGTGCCAGCAGCCCGAATGGCGGGGGCGGCTATGGCTACACCTTC; cdr3_aa: CASSPNGGGGYGYTF; v_call: TRBV7-3; j_call: TRBJ1-2; clone_size: NA; d_call: NA; cdr3_length: 15
cdr3_nt: TGTGCCAGCAGTGAAGCGACTGGAGGGGTGGAGACCCAGTACTTC; cdr3_aa: CASSEATGGVETQYF; v_call: TRBV6-1; j_call: TRBJ2-5; clone_size: NA; d_call: NA; cdr3_length: 15
cdr3_nt: TGTGCCAGCAGTCACGGGGGGGCGCCGGGCAATCAGCCCCAGCATTTT; cdr3_aa: CASSHGGAPGNQPQHF; v_call: TRBV4-2; j_call: TRBJ1-5; clone_size: NA; d_call: NA; cdr3_length: 16
cdr3_nt: TGTGCCAGCAGCTTGGCGGCGGGGTCCTACAATGAGCAGTTCTTC; cdr3_aa: CASSLAAGSYNEQFF; v_call: TRBV5-6; j_call: TRBJ2-1; clone_size: NA; d_call: NA; cdr3_length: 15
cdr3_nt: TGCGCCAGCAGCTTTGAGGACACCATATATTTT; cdr3_aa: CASSFEDTIYF; v_call: TRBV5-1; j_call: TRBJ1-3; clone_size: NA; d_call: NA; cdr3_length: 11
cdr3_nt: TGTGCCATCAGTGAAGACAGGGATGAGTACTTC; cdr3_aa: CAISEDRDEYF; v_call: TRBV10-3; j_call: TRBJ2-7; clone_size: NA; d_call: TRBD1; cdr3_length: 11
cdr3_nt: TGTGCCAGCAGTGTAGTCAGGAATGAAAAACTGTTTTTT; cdr3_aa: CASSVVRNEKLFF; v_call: TRBV2; j_call: TRBJ1-4; clone_size: NA; d_call: NA; cdr3_length: 13
cdr3_nt: TGTGCCAGCAGTTCCCCTGACAGGGAGACCCAGTACTTC; cdr3_aa: CASSSPDRETQYF; v_call: TRBV28; j_call: TRBJ2-5; clone_size: NA; d_call: NA; cdr3_length: 13
cdr3_nt: TGTGCCAGCAGCACAACCGGGACAGGGGACCGTCAGCCCCAGCATTTT; cdr3_aa: CASSTTGTGDRQPQHF; v_call: TRBV6-6; j_call: TRBJ1-5; clone_size: NA; d_call: TRBD1; cdr3_length: 16
cdr3_nt: TGTGCCAGCAGTGATGGTGACAGGGGGAAATGGGTCACTGAAGCTTTCTTT; cdr3_aa: CASSDGDRGKWVTEAFF; v_call: TRBV25-1; j_call: TRBJ1-1; clone_size: NA; d_call: TRBD1; cdr3_length: 17
cdr3_nt: TGTGCCAGCAGTGACTCAATAGCGGGGGGTCATGAGCAGTTCTTC; cdr3_aa: CASSDSIAGGHEQFF; v_call: TRBV6-4; j_call: TRBJ2-1; clone_size: NA; d_call: TRBD2; cdr3_length: 15
cdr3_nt: TGCGCCAGCACCAGGGACAGGAACACTGAAGCTTTCTTT; cdr3_aa: CASTRDRNTEAFF; v_call: TRBV5-1; j_call: TRBJ1-1; clone_size: NA; d_call: TRBD1; cdr3_length: 13
cdr3_nt: TGTGCCAGCAGCTTCGAAGGGACAGGGGTCTACAATGAGCAGTTCTTC; cdr3_aa: CASSFEGTGVYNEQFF; v_call: TRBV7-2; j_call: TRBJ2-1; clone_size: NA; d_call: TRBD1; cdr3_length: 16
cdr3_nt: TGTGCCAGCAGAGCCGTCTACGAGCAGTACTTC; cdr3_aa: CASRAVYEQYF; v_call: TRBV2; j_call: TRBJ2-7; clone_size: NA; d_call: NA; cdr3_length: 11
cdr3_nt: TGTGCCAGCAGCGCCCCCGGACAGGGATGGGACTCCTACAATGAGCAGTTCTTC; cdr3_aa: CASSAPGQGWDSYNEQFF; v_call: TRBV9; j_call: TRBJ2-1; clone_size: NA; d_call: TRBD1; cdr3_length: 18
cdr3_nt: TGTGCCAGCAGCTTAGAGGGGTATGGGGGCTACACCTTC; cdr3_aa: CASSLEGYGGYTF; v_call: TRBV7-2; j_call: TRBJ1-2; clone_size: NA; d_call: NA; cdr3_length: 13
cdr3_nt: TGTGCCAGCAGCTTCACTAGCGGGGATGAGCAGTTCTTC; cdr3_aa: CASSFTSGDEQFF; v_call: TRBV7-9; j_call: TRBJ2-1; clone_size: NA; d_call: TRBD2; cdr3_length: 13
cdr3_nt: TGCGCCAGCAGCCACGGGGGACAGGGGGCCTACGAGCAGTACTTC; cdr3_aa: CASSHGGQGAYEQYF; v_call: TRBV5-1; j_call: TRBJ2-7; clone_size: NA; d_call: TRBD1; cdr3_length: 15
cdr3_nt: TGCGCCAGCAGCTCGGGACTAGCGACGAACACCGGGGAGCTGTTTTTT; cdr3_aa: CASSSGLATNTGELFF; v_call: TRBV5-1; j_call: TRBJ2-2; clone_size: NA; d_call: TRBD2; cdr3_length: 16
cdr3_nt: TGTGCCAGCAGCCTCGGGAGCACAGATACGCAGTATTTT; cdr3_aa: CASSLGSTDTQYF; v_call: TRBV6-5; j_call: TRBJ2-3; clone_size: few; d_call: NA; cdr3_length: 13
cdr3_nt: TGTGCCAGCAGTGAAATAGCAGGACAGGGCGGTGAGACCCAGTACTTC; cdr3_aa: CASSEIAGQGGETQYF; v_call: TRBV6-1; j_call: TRBJ2-5; clone_size: NA; d_call: TRBD1; cdr3_length: 16
cdr3_nt: TGTGCCAGCAGCCGACTTGACAGCCAAATCACACAAGAGACCCAGTACTTC; cdr3_aa: CASSRLDSQITQETQYF; v_call: TRBV5-6; j_call: TRBJ2-5; clone_size: few; d_call: NA; cdr3_length: 17
cdr3_nt: TGCAGCGTGGCGGACGGGATGGGGAACACTGAAGCTTTCTTT; cdr3_aa: CSVADGMGNTEAFF; v_call: TRBV29-1; j_call: TRBJ1-1; clone_size: NA; d_call: NA; cdr3_length: 14
cdr3_nt: TGCGCCAGCTCTAGCGGGCGGGAGCAGTTCTTC; cdr3_aa: CASSSGREQFF; v_call: TRBV5-1; j_call: TRBJ2-1; clone_size: NA; d_call: TRBD2; cdr3_length: 11
cdr3_nt: TGTGCCAGCAGCGTATGGGCAGGTGCCACAGATACGCAGTATTTT; cdr3_aa: CASSVWAGATDTQYF; v_call: TRBV9; j_call: TRBJ2-3; clone_size: NA; d_call: NA; cdr3_length: 15
cdr3_nt: TGTGCCAGTAGTAGAAGTCAGGGACTCTTCGTCACTGGAAACACCATATATTTT; cdr3_aa: CASSRSQGLFVTGNTIYF; v_call: TRBV19; j_call: TRBJ1-3; clone_size: NA; d_call: NA; cdr3_length: 18
cdr3_nt: TGTGCCAGCAGTTTAGTCCCCTATAGCAATCAGCCCCAGCATTTT; cdr3_aa: CASSLVPYSNQPQHF; v_call: TRBV27; j_call: TRBJ1-5; clone_size: NA; d_call: NA; cdr3_length: 15
cdr3_nt: TGTGCCAGCAGCTTATACTCCCTCACAGGGTCACCCCTCCACTTT; cdr3_aa: CASSLYSLTGSPLHF; v_call: TRBV7-9; j_call: TRBJ1-6; clone_size: NA; d_call: NA; cdr3_length: 15
cdr3_nt: TGCGCCAGCAGCTCCACCGGGACTAGCGGGGGACAAGAGCAGTTCTTC; cdr3_aa: CASSSTGTSGGQEQFF; v_call: TRBV5-1; j_call: TRBJ2-1; clone_size: once; d_call: TRBD2; cdr3_length: 16
cdr3_nt: TGTGCCAGCAGCCCCAACAGGGCCGAAGCCTATGGCTACACCTTC; cdr3_aa: CASSPNRAEAYGYTF; v_call: TRBV4-2; j_call: TRBJ1-2; clone_size: NA; d_call: NA; cdr3_length: 15
cdr3_nt: TGTGCCAGCAGTACAACCCGAGCGGGGGGGCCTAGTGAGCAGTTCTTC; cdr3_aa: CASSTTRAGGPSEQFF; v_call: TRBV6-4; j_call: TRBJ2-1; clone_size: NA; d_call: TRBD2; cdr3_length: 16